The clone carrying this T cell receptor (beta chain) was detected only a few times. CDR1 and CDR2 from the germline V gene are LNHNV and YYDKDF (reference sequence). The CDR3 length is 15 residues. V lost 0 bases and J 9 bases, leaving 15 bases between the germline ends. This record comes from a study of regulatory T cells in long-lasting Graves disease. iRepertoire HTBI primers and Arm-PCR of CDR3 regions built TCR beta libraries. TCRdb called the multiplex PCR reads again in MiXCR, with one record for every CDR3 protein. The table includes 400,000 or so distinct CDR3 sequences, 20% to 25% detected once. Time point in this sample: persistent/refractory GD, antithyroid drugs over 5 years with positive TRAb. The TCR library was made from RNA extracted from PBMCs.

Sample: peripheral blood mononuclear cells (PBMCs), taken when the disease was refractory, from a patient treated with antithyroid drugs. This receptor was obtained from a female donor with Graves disease. The genes are TRBV15 and TRBJ1-5; tentatively, D is TRBD1 (5 bases). The CDR3 spells CATSRDRPNQGPQHF. In nucleotides, the CDR3 is TGTGCCACCAGCAGAGATCGACCGAACCAGGGGCCCCAGCATTTT.